The entry below gives a single TCR beta chain sequence along with its context. In the study's own analysis: Quantification of nucleated cells was approximated via reference gene primer amplification. The table came from immunoSEQ multiplex PCR; TCRdb's copy has only in-frame clones and leaves some out. That table supplies the V and J calls and clone size; D and trimming were determined from the DNA. In the table there are around 30,000 clones, approximately 91% of which are singletons. The CDR3 loop spans 14 amino acids. Trimming left V 4 bases short and J 3 bases short, with 14 bases between. CDR1 is SGHRS, CDR2 YFSETQ, per germline. The sample is drawn from a study of blood T cell repertoires in COVID-19. About the study: Both acute and convalescent COVID-19 samples were obtained from the United States, Italy and Spain. Nucleic acid was either cDNA or gDNA, and it came from T cells, B-cell-depleted T cells, or PBMCs.

The chain joins TRBV5-1 to TRBJ2-7; unclear D gene. Sequenced input: peripheral blood. This clonotype originated in a human donor in a cohort sampled during active COVID-19. CDR3 in DNA: TGCGCCAGCAGCGTCTCACCAGGAAACTACGAGCAGTACGTC. Translated: CASSVSPGNYEQYV.